The source of this T cell receptor beta chain is a study of cytomegalovirus exposure and HLA in healthy donors. The method was immunoSEQ multiplex PCR; TCRdb's version includes in-frame clones alone and lacks a portion of them. The table records around 250,000 clones, around 90% of them present only once. Study-level points and caveats: The tendency of first-cohort TCR clusters to co-occur in the 120 or so validation repertoires was identified by a subsequent analysis. Researchers counted around 180 TCR beta chains as cytomegalovirus-associated. For most TCR sequences rarity was the rule, although some public TCRs occurred in many donors. In vitro work confirmed that three CMV-associated chains recognize CMV antigens.

V lost 6 bases to trimming and J lost 3 bases; unmatched junction nucleotides: 10. Germline assignment: CDR1 MNHEY and CDR2 SVGAGI. This CDR3 is built from 15 residues. For this clone: What it recognizes is unknown.

Sequenced: PBMCs. The rearrangement uses TRBV6-5 and TRBJ2-5, with TRBD1 matching over 7 bases. The sequence was obtained from a woman under 30 in good health and CMV-seronegative. Here the CDR3 DNA reads TGTGCCAGCAGATACGACCGGGACAGAGAAGAGACCCAGTACTTC. Encoded protein: CASRYDRDREETQYF.